The 10 T cell receptor beta chains below were found in one sample sequenced in a study of spatial heterogeneity in lung cancer. Study-level results: How many expanded intratumoral alpha and beta TCRs were present tracked the tumor mutation count, which was a count of nonsynonymous mutations.

As for time point: sample taken at primary tumor resection. TCRdb re-analysed the 5' RACE reads in MiXCR, keeping a single row per CDR3 protein. The sample records several thousand distinct CDR3 sequences, about 3.7% being singletons. No antigens are known for them. The sample was lung tumor tissue, taken at surgery. These receptors were taken from a male donor with early-stage non-small cell lung cancer.

This clonotype was recorded many times. The CDR3 region has the DNA TGTGCCAGCAGTGCTATCGAGACGGCTTATGGCTACACCTTC. It is translated as CASSAIETAYGYTF. The chain couples TRBV7-8 to TRBJ1-2; D uncertain. Trimming removed 6 bases from V and 5 bases from J, with 16 bases in between. The CDR3 has 14 residues. Germline lookup yields CDR1 SGHVS and CDR2 FQNEAQ.

This clonotype has a handful of counts. The chain joins TRBV12-3 or TRBV12-4 to TRBJ2-1, with a tentative D call TRBD1 (5 bases). The CDR3 runs 13 residues. Trimming left V 6 bases short and J 4 bases short, with 10 bases between. The CDR3: CASRTASYNEQFF. The CDR3, as DNA: TGTGCCAGCAGGACAGCCTCGTACAATGAGCAGTTCTTC.

This clonotype was seen repeatedly, ten times or more. The genes are TRBV20-1 and TRBJ2-5; TRBD2 agrees at 8 bases. J lost 5 bases, V lost 2 bases, and 10 bases had no gene match. Germline V gene lookup returns CDR1 DFQATT and CDR2 SNEGSKA (reference sequence). There are 15 residues in the CDR3. The CDR3 here is CSARSPAGVWETQYF. DNA for the CDR3: TGCAGTGCTAGAAGCCCAGCGGGAGTGTGGGAGACCCAGTACTTC.

This clonotype was seen a few times. A single base separates this from a much larger clone, so it may be a read error. The chain joins TRBV3-1 to TRBJ2-7; D may be TRBD1 or TRBD2 (6 bases each). This CDR3 spans 13 amino acids. CDR1 and CDR2 from the germline V gene are LGHDT and YNNKEL (reference sequence). Here the CDR3 reads CVSSQGRTYEQYF. CDR3 nucleotide sequence: TGTGTCAGCAGCCAGGGGAGGACCTACGAGCAGTACTTC.

This clonotype appeared many times. This chain links TRBV10-3 with TRBJ1-1, with TRBD1 matching 8 bases. CDR3 size: 13 residues. V shed 11 bases and J 1 base; nucleotides not matched to a gene: 6. Germline V CDR1 and CDR2: ENHRY, SYGVKD. The CDR3 DNA reads as TGTGCCGGCGCGGACAGGGCGAACACTGAAGCTTTCTTT. It translates to CAGADRANTEAFF.

This clonotype was observed many times. The rearrangement links TRBV6-1 to TRBJ1-1, with 7 nucleotides matching TRBD1. From germline, CDR1 is MNHNS and CDR2 SASEGT. The CDR3 loop spans 13 amino acids. V was clipped by 3 bases and J by 3 bases; unmatched bases: 1. The CDR3 protein is CASSDTGDTEAFF. The CDR3 coding sequence is TGTGCCAGCAGTGATACAGGGGACACTGAAGCTTTCTTT.

This clonotype was found many times. The V and J genes are TRBV19 and TRBJ1-1; weak D call: TRBD1 (6 bases). V lost 3 bases and J lost 7, with 15 bases in between. The CDR3 sequence is 14 residues long. The germline V gene encodes CDR1 LNHDA and CDR2 SQIVND (reference sequence). The CDR3 bases are TGTGCCAGTAGTATTACAGGGATTGGTAATGAAGCTTTCTTT. Its protein product is CASSITGIGNEAFF.

This clonotype has ten or more counts. V gene TRBV18 combines with J gene TRBJ2-7; 8 bases are a match to TRBD1. The CDR3 contains 16 residues. In germline, CDR1 is KGHSH, CDR2 LQKENI. The J segment lost 5 bases and the V segment lost 5 bases, leaving 14 bases of the junction unmatched. CDR3 bases: TGTGCCAGCTCATCTCAGGTCAAGGACAGGGTCCACGAGCAGTACTTC. Residues: CASSSQVKDRVHEQYF.

This clonotype has a count of ten or more. The chain is built from TRBV6-1 and TRBJ2-7; 9 bases match TRBD2. This CDR3 has 17 amino acids. Germline V CDR1 and CDR2: MNHNS, SASEGT. Trimming took 4 bases from V and 5 from J; bases not matched to a gene: 15. CDR3 loop: CASSGPTSSGTLHEQYF. As DNA, the CDR3 is TGTGCCAGCAGTGGACCAACGTCTAGCGGGACCCTTCACGAGCAGTACTTC.

The V gene is TRBV9, the J gene TRBJ2-1; D is unresolved. The germline V gene has CDR1 SGDLS and CDR2 YYNGEE. Trimming pared 5 bases from V and 4 bases from J, leaving 13 bases between. The CDR3 extends over 14 amino acids. The CDR3 loop reads CASRAFGWYNEQFF. The CDR3, as DNA: TGTGCCAGCAGGGCCTTCGGGTGGTACAATGAGCAGTTCTTC.